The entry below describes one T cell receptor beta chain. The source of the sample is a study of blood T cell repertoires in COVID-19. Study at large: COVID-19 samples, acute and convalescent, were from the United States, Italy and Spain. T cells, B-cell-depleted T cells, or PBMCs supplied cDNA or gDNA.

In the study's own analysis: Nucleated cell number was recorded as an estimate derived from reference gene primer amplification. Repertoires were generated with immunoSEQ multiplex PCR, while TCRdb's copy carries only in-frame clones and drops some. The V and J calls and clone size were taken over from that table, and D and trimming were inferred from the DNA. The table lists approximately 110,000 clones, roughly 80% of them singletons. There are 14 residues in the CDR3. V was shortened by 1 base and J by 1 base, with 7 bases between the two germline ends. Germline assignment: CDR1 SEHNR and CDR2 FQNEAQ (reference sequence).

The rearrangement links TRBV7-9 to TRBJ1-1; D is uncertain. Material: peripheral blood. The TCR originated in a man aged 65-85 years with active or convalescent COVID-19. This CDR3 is CASSLEAGNTEAFF. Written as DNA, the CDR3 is TGTGCCAGCAGCTTAGAGGCAGGGAACACTGAAGCTTTCTTT.